This is a list of T cell receptor beta chains from one sample in a study of CD8+ T cells in alopecia areata. The protocol was immunoSEQ multiplex PCR, while the TCRdb copy is restricted to in-frame clones and leaves out a portion. The top ten hold 3.3% of the sample, which has roughly 200,000 clones, more than 55% seen once. The sequencing here drew on CD4+ T cells sorted from blood, taken at week 4, from a patient treated with tofacitinib. The receptors come from a human donor with alopecia areata. Each CDR3 is given with its conserved first and last residue. D genes are given only for firm matches. Part of the rows lack a size; the others show once, few, many or a class for expanded clones.

>NA|few|TRBV30|TRBJ2-1|16
TGTGCCTGGAGTGATTGGGGACGGAGCTCCTACAATGAGCAGTTCTTC
CAWSDWGRSSYNEQFF
>NA|NA|TRBV2|TRBJ2-3|16
TGTGCCAGCAGTGACCGTCCTAGCTCCAGCACAGATACGCAGTATTTT
CASSDRPSSSTDTQYF
>NA|few|TRBV29-1|TRBJ1-2|15
TGCAGCGTTGGAGGTAGGGAACTGGCTAACTATGGCTACACCTTC
CSVGGRELANYGYTF
>NA|NA|TRBV25-1|TRBJ2-7|14
TGTGCCAGCAGCGAGACGGGGGGCAGCTACGAGCAGTACTTC
CASSETGGSYEQYF
>NA|few|TRBV7-2|TRBJ2-5|15
TGTGCCAGCAGCTTAGGAGGCGACATGCAAGAGACCCAGTACTTC
CASSLGGDMQETQYF
>NA|NA|TRBV30|TRBJ1-4|16
TGTGCCTGGAGCGGGGGTCGAGGGACACTACCGTGGAAACTGTTTTTT
CAWSGGRGTLPWKLFF
>NA|few|TRBV28|TRBJ2-1|13
TGTGCCACCCGACAGAGCTCCTACAATGAGCAGTTCTTC
CATRQSSYNEQFF
>TRBD2|few|TRBV7-2|TRBJ2-5|12
TGTGCCAGCAGAGAACAGCGGGGGGAGCAGTACTTC
CASREQRGEQYF
>NA|NA|TRBV2|TRBJ2-5|13
TGTGCCAGCAGAAACAAGGGCAGGCTGTCCCAGTACTTC
CASRNKGRLSQYF
>NA|NA|TRBV5-1|TRBJ2-2|14
TGCGCCAGCAGCTTGAGTGGGGCCACCGGGGAGCTGTTTTTT
CASSLSGATGELFF
>NA|NA|TRBV7-9|TRBJ2-7|15
TGTGCCAGCAGCGAGGGAGGGGGACAAGTCTACGAGCAGTACTTC
CASSEGGGQVYEQYF
>TRBD2|once|TRBV29-1|TRBJ2-1|12
TGCAGCTCTGATAGCGGGTTAGATGAGCAGTTCTTC
CSSDSGLDEQFF
>TRBD2|few|TRBV6-1|TRBJ2-5|16
TGTGCCAGCAGTGAACTAGCGGGGGCCCAACAAGAGACCCAGTACTTC
CASSELAGAQQETQYF
>TRBD1|NA|TRBV29-1|TRBJ1-4|13
TGCAGCGTTGTAAGGGGGCAAGATGAAAAACTGTTTTTT
CSVVRGQDEKLFF
>NA|NA|TRBV6-6|TRBJ2-7|14
TGTGCCAGCAGTTACCTGTCAGCCTCCTACGAGCAGTACTTC
CASSYLSASYEQYF
>NA|NA|TRBV2|TRBJ2-5|13
TGTGCCAGCAGTGTGACCACGAAAGAGACCCAGTACTTC
CASSVTTKETQYF
>NA|few|TRBV10-3|TRBJ2-3|14
TGTGCCATCAGTGAGCCCCCCATCACAGATACGCAGTATTTT
CAISEPPITDTQYF
>NA|NA|TRBV29-1|TRBJ1-4|12
TGCAGCGTTGGTGCCGGGGATGAAAAACTGTTTTTT
CSVGAGDEKLFF
>TRBD1|few|TRBV4-2|TRBJ2-3|16
TGTGCCAGCAGCCAGGACGACAGGGGCCTGGGAGATACGCAGTATTTT
CASSQDDRGLGDTQYF
>NA|NA|TRBV6-5|TRBJ2-7|15
TGTGCCAGCAGTTACTCGCCACGACCCCAATACGAGCAGTACTTC
CASSYSPRPQYEQYF
>TRBD1|NA|TRBV6-6|TRBJ2-7|15
TGTGCCAGCAGTCCTCCGGGACAGGGCACCTACGAGCAGTACTTC
CASSPPGQGTYEQYF
>NA|NA|TRBV7-9|TRBJ2-5|14
TGTGCCAGCAGCCTCTCGAGAAGCCAAGAGACCCAGTACTTC
CASSLSRSQETQYF
>NA|NA|TRBV4-3|TRBJ2-2|15
TGCGCCAGCAGCCAGGGGAACTCGAACACCGGGGAGCTGTTTTTT
CASSQGNSNTGELFF
>NA|NA|TRBV9|TRBJ1-1|15
TGTGCCAGCAGCGCGACGCACGGCCCTGGGACTGAAGCTTTCTTT
CASSATHGPGTEAFF
>NA|NA|TRBV2|TRBJ1-5|13
TGTGCCAGCAGCCAGGGAGAAATGGAGCCCCAGCATTTT
CASSQGEMEPQHF
>TRBD1|once|TRBV5-1|TRBJ1-2|13
TGCGCCAGCAGCGGTCCAGGGGGGCATGGCTACACCTTC
CASSGPGGHGYTF
>NA|few|TRBV7-9|TRBJ2-2|12
TGTGCCAGCGGCAGGGGCACCGGGGAGCTGTTTTTT
CASGRGTGELFF
>TRBD2|few|TRBV29-1|TRBJ2-2|15
TGCAGCGTAGACGGGGGGAGGCAGAGCACCGGGGAGCTGTTTTTT
CSVDGGRQSTGELFF
>NA|NA|TRBV30|TRBJ1-6|12
TGTGCCTGGACAACAGCGAATTCACCCCTCCACTTT
CAWTTANSPLHF
>NA|few|TRBV2|TRBJ1-1|15
TGTGCCAGCAGTGTCCTGGGAGGGGAGAACACTGAAGCTTTCTTT
CASSVLGGENTEAFF
>TRBD1|few|TRBV25-1|TRBJ2-1|14
TGTGCCAGCAAGGGGCAGGGGGAATTCCATGAGCAGTTCTTC
CASKGQGEFHEQFF
>NA|NA|TRBV30|TRBJ1-6|18
TGTGCCTGGGACCCCGGACGCTCCTCCGAGTCCTATAATTCACCCCTCCACTTT
CAWDPGRSSESYNSPLHF
>NA|NA|TRBV6-5|TRBJ2-1|13
TGTGCCAGCAAGAGAGGGCGAACTAATGAGCAGTTCTTC
CASKRGRTNEQFF
>NA|NA|TRBV6-1|TRBJ1-1|12
TGTGCCAGCCTGGAGGGGGGCACTGAAGCTTTCTTT
CASLEGGTEAFF
>TRBD1|NA|TRBV29-1|TRBJ1-2|13
TGCAGCGTTGAAGGGGGGACAGGCCGTGGCTACACCTTC
CSVEGGTGRGYTF
>NA|NA|TRBV30|TRBJ2-3|12
TGTGCCTGGAGATTAGGATCAGATACGCAGTATTTT
CAWRLGSDTQYF
>NA|NA|TRBV4-1|TRBJ2-7|13
TGCGCCAGCAGCCTTCAGCCCTCCTACGAGCAGTACTTC
CASSLQPSYEQYF